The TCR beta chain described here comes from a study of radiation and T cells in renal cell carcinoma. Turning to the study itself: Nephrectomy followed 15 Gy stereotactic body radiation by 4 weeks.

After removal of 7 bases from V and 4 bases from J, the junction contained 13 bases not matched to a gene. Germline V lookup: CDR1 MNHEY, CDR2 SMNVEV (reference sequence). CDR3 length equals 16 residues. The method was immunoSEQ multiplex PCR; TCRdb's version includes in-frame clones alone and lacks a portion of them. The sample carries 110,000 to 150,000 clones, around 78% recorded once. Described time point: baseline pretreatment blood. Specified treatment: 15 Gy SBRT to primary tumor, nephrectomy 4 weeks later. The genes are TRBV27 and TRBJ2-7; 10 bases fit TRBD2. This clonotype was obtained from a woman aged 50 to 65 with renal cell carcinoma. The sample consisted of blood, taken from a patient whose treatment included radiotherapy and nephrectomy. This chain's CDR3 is CASTLAAGGPGYEQYF. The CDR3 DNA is TGTGCCAGCACCTTAGCAGCGGGGGGGCCGGGGTACGAGCAGTACTTC.